This record covers a single T cell receptor (beta chain). Its antigen remains unknown. The data derive from a study of T cells in localized non-small cell lung cancer. Data came from immunoSEQ multiplex PCR; TCRdb stores just in-frame clones and leaves some out. This sample has 4,500 or so clones, with 20% to 25% found just once. Overall study findings and caveats: Only one tumor region was sequenced, so heterogeneity remains possible.

The CDR3 loop spans 16 amino acids. The germline V gene encodes CDR1 SGHVS and CDR2 FNYEAQ. V shed 5 bases and J shed 2 bases, with 18 bases lying between them. Sequencing was performed on lung tumor tissue, taken before any cancer treatment. V and J are TRBV7-6 and TRBJ1-2; D not resolved. The sequence was collected from a female donor over 55 with stage I lung adenocarcinoma. CDR3: CASSQDFQGLNYGYTF. For the CDR3, the DNA is TGTGCCAGCAGCCAAGATTTTCAAGGGCTGAACTATGGCTACACCTTC.